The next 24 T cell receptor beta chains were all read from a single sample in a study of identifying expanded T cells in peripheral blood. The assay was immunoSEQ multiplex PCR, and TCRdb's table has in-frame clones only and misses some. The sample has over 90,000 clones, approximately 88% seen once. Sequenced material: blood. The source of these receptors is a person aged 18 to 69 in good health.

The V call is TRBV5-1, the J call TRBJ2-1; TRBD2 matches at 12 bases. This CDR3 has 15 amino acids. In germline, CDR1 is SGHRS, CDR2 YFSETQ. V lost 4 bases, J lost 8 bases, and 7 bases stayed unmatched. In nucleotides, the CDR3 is TGCGCCAGCAGCGAGACTAGCGGGAGTGTCGATGAGCAGTTCTTC. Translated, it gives CASSETSGSVDEQFF.

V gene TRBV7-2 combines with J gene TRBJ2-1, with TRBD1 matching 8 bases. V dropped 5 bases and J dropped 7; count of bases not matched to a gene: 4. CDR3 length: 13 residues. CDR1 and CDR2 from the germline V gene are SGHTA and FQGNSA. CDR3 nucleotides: TGTGCCAGCAGCATCAGGGGGCGGAATGAGCAGTTCTTC. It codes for CASSIRGRNEQFF.

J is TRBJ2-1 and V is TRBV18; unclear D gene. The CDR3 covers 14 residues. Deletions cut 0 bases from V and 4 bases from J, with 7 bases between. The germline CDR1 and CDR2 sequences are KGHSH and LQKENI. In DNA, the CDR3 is TGTGCCAGCTCACCACCGGGTCAGTACAATGAGCAGTTCTTC. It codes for CASSPPGQYNEQFF.

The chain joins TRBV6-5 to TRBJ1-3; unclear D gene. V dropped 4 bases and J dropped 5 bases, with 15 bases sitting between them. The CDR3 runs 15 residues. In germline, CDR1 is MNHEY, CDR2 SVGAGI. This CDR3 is CASSFSGRGRNTIYF. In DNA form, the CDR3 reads TGTGCCAGCAGTTTCTCGGGCCGAGGAAGAAACACCATATATTTT.

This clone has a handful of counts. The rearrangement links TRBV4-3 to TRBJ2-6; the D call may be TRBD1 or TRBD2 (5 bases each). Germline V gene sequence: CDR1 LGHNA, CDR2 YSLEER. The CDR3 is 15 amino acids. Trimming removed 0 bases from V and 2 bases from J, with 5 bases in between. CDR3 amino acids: CASSQEGAGANVLTF. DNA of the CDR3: TGCGCCAGCAGCCAAGAGGGGGCTGGGGCCAACGTCCTGACTTTC.

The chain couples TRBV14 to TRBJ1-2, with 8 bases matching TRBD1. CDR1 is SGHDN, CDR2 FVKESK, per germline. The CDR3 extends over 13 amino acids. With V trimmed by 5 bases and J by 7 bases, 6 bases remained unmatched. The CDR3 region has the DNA TGTGCCAGCAGCGGATGGGACAGGCCTGGCTACACCTTC. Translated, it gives CASSGWDRPGYTF.

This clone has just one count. CDR3 residues: CAWGLGTAGANVLTF. As DNA, the CDR3 is TGTGCCTGGGGACTCGGGACAGCTGGGGCCAACGTCCTGACTTTC. The gene calls are TRBV30 and TRBJ2-6; 7 bases align to TRBD1. Germline trimming cut 5 bases from V and 2 bases from J; bases unmatched to any gene: 6. Germline V gene sequence: CDR1 GTSNPN, CDR2 SVGIG (reference sequence). This CDR3 contains 15 residues.

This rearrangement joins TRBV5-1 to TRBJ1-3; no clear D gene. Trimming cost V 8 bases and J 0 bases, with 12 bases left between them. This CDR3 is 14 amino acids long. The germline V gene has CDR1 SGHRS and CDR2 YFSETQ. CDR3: CASQDGSSGNTIYF. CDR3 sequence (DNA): TGCGCCAGTCAGGACGGATCCTCTGGAAACACCATATATTTT.

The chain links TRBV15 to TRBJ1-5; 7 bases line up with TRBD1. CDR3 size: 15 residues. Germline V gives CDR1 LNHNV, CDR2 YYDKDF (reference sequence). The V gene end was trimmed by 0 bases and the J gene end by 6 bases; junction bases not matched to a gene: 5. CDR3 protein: CATSRERGQAQPQHF. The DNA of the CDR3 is TGTGCCACCAGCAGAGAGAGGGGGCAAGCTCAGCCCCAGCATTTT.

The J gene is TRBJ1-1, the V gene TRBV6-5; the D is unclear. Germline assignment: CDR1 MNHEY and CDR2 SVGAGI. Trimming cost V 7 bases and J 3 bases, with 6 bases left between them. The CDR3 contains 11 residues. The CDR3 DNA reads TGTGCCAGCACCTACCACACTGAAGCTTTCTTT. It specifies CASTYHTEAFF.

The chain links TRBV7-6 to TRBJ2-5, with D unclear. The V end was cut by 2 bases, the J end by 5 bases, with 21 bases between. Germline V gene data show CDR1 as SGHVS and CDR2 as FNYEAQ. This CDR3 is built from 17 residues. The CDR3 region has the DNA TGTGCCAGCAGCTTATCGTCAGCCCTCCTTGACTTGGAGACCCAGTACTTC. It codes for CASSLSSALLDLETQYF.

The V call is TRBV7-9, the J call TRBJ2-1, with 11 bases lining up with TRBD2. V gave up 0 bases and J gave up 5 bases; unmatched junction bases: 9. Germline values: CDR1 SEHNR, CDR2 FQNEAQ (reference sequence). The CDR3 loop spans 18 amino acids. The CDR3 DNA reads TGTGCCAGCAGCTTAGCCAGACTTCGACTAGCGGGAAACAATGAGCAGTTCTTC. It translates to CASSLARLRLAGNNEQFF. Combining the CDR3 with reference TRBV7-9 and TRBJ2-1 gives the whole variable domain DTGVSQNPRHKITKRGQNVTFRCDPISEHNRLYWYRQTLGQGPEFLTYFQNEAQLEKSRLLSDRFSAERPKGSFSTLEIQRTEQGDSAMYLCASSLARLRLAGNNEQFFGPGTRLTVL.

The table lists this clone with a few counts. The CDR3 sequence is CASGRQTGDEQYF. DNA of the CDR3: TGTGCCAGCGGGAGGCAAACGGGGGACGAGCAGTACTTC. The V gene is TRBV6-5, the J gene TRBJ2-7; D might be TRBD2 (6 bases). Germline V gene data show CDR1 as MNHEY and CDR2 as SVGAGI. V shed 8 bases and J shed 5 bases, with 16 bases lying between them. The CDR3 is made up of 13 amino acids.

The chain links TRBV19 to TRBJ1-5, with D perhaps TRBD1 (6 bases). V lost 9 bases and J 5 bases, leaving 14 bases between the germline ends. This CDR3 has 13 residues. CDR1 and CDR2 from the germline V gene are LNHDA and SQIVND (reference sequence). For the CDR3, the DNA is TGTGCCAGCCGACGGGGGGCGGATCAGCCCCAGCATTTT. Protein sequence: CASRRGADQPQHF.

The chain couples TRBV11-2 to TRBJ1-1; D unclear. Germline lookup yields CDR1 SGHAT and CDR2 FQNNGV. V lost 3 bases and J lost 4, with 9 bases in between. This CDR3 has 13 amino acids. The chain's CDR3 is CASSFLEGTEAFF. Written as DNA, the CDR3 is TGTGCCAGCAGCTTCCTCGAGGGCACTGAAGCTTTCTTT.

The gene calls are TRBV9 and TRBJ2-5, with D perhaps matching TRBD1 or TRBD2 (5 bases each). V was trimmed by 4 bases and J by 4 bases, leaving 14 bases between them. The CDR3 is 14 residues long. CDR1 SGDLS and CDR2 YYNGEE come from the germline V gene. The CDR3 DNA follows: TGTGCCAGCAGCAGGTGGGGGTTGGGAGAGACCCAGTACTTC. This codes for CASSRWGLGETQYF. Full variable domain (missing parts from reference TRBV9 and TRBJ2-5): DSGVTQTPKHLITATGQRVTLRCSPRSGDLSVYWYQQSLDQGLQFLIQYYNGEERAKGNILERFSAQQFPDLHSELNLSSLELGDSALYFCASSRWGLGETQYFGPGTRLLVL.

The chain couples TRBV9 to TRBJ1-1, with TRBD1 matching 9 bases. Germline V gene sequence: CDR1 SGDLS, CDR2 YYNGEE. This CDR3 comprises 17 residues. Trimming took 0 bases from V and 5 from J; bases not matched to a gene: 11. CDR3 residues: CASSVGTGAGGGTEAFF. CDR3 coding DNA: TGTGCCAGCAGCGTAGGGACAGGGGCCGGAGGAGGGACTGAAGCTTTCTTT.

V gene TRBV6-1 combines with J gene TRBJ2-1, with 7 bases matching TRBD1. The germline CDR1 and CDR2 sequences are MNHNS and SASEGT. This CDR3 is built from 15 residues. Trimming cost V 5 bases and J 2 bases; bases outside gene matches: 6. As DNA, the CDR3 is TGTGCCAGCAGTTCTGACAGGGTGACCTACAATGAGCAGTTCTTC. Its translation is CASSSDRVTYNEQFF.

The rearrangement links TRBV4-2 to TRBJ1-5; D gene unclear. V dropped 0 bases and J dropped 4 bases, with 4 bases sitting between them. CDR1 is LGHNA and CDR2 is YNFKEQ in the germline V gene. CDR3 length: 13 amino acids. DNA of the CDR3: TGTGCCAGCAGCCAAGAACCGAATCAGCCCCAGCATTTT. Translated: CASSQEPNQPQHF.

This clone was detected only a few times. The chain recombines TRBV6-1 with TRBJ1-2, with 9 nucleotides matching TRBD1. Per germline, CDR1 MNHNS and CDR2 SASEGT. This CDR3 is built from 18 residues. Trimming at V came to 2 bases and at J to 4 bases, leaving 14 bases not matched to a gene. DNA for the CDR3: TGTGCCAGCAGTGAAAGGGTACAGGGGGTGGGACAGGGCTATGGCTACACCTTC. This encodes CASSERVQGVGQGYGYTF.

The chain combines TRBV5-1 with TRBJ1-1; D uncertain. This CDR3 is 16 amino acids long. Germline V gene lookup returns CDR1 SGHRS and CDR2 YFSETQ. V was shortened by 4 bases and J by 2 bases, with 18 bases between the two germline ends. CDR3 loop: CASSPAGVGTNTEAFF. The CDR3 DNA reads TGCGCCAGCAGCCCCGCCGGAGTTGGTACAAACACTGAAGCTTTCTTT.

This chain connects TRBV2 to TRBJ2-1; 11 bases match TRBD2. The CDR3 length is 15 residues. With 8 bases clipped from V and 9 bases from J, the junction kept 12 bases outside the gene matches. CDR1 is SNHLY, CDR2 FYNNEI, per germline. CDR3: CASPIAGGRTGEQFF. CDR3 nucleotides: TGTGCCAGCCCTATAGCGGGGGGGCGCACTGGTGAGCAGTTCTTC.

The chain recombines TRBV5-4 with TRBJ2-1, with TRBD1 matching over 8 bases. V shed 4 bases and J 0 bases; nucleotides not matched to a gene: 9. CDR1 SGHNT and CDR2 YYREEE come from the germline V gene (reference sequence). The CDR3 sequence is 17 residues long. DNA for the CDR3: TGTGCCAGCAGCGCCTATAACAGGGGGTTCTCCTACAATGAGCAGTTCTTC. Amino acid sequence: CASSAYNRGFSYNEQFF.

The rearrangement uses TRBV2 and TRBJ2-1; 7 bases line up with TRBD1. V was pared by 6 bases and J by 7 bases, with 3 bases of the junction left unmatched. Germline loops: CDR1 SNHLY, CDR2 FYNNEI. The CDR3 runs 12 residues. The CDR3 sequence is CASSADRNEQFF. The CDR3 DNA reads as TGTGCCAGCAGCGCGGACAGGAATGAGCAGTTCTTC.